The 8 T cell receptor beta chains below were found in one sample sequenced in a study of neurological immune-mediated disorders. TCRdb re-analysed the 5' RACE reads in MiXCR, keeping a single row per CDR3 protein. Here the sample spans around 69,000 distinct CDR3 sequences, about 10% being singletons. The time point: longitudinal time-point 1 (baseline). The sequenced sample consisted of PBMCs. The receptors originated from a man aged 25-45 years in good health.

There are many counts of this clonotype. This rearrangement joins TRBV28 to TRBJ2-5; D is possibly TRBD2 (5 bases). Germline CDR1 is MDHEN and CDR2 is SYDVKM. The CDR3 spans 15 residues. The V and J ends lost 3 bases and 1 base respectively, with 12 bases between them. This chain's CDR3 is CASSFAAGIQETQYF. The CDR3 DNA reads as TGTGCCAGCAGTTTTGCGGCGGGTATCCAAGAGACCCAGTACTTC.

This clonotype has a count of ten or more. The V gene is TRBV7-2, the J gene TRBJ2-7, with D possibly matching TRBD2 (6 bases). Germline CDR1 and CDR2: SGHTA and FQGNSA. The V end lost 5 bases, the J end lost 4 bases, and 15 bases lay between the germline ends. The length of the CDR3 is 14 residues. CDR3 coding DNA: TGTGCCAGCAGCCCAAACGGGGGACCGTACGAGCAGTACTTC. This sequence encodes CASSPNGGPYEQYF.

This clonotype was seen many times. The chain has TRBV20-1 and TRBJ2-3, with D perhaps TRBD2 (6 bases). Trimming pared 4 bases from V and 4 bases from J, leaving 15 bases between. Germline V lookup: CDR1 DFQATT, CDR2 SNEGSKA (reference sequence). This CDR3 is built from 14 residues. CDR3 coding DNA: TGCAGTGCTATCATTTCCGGGAGAGCAGATACGCAGTATTTT. Protein product: CSAIISGRADTQYF.

This clonotype was found many times. This chain uses TRBV11-2 with TRBJ2-2, with no clear D. The germline V gene has CDR1 SGHAT and CDR2 FQNNGV. With 6 bases removed from V and 4 bases from J, the gap between germline ends came to 9 bases. CDR3 length: 13 amino acids. The CDR3 sequence: CASRLGTTGELFF. Here the CDR3 DNA reads TGTGCCAGCAGGTTGGGTACCACCGGGGAGCTGTTTTTT.

There are many counts of this clonotype. The chain joins TRBV6-1 to TRBJ2-1; 8 bases agree with TRBD2. CDR1 is MNHNS, CDR2 SASEGT, per germline. The CDR3 consists of 14 residues. Trimming cost V 10 bases and J 6 bases; bases outside gene matches: 11. CDR3 loop: CATSSAGEPNEQFF. CDR3 DNA sequence: TGTGCCACCTCGTCAGCGGGGGAGCCCAATGAGCAGTTCTTC.

About this clonotype: This may be a read error: a much more frequent sequence differs by one nucleotide. This chain connects TRBV12-3 or TRBV12-4 to TRBJ2-4; D unresolved. This CDR3 is 12 amino acids long. CDR3 sequence (DNA): TGTGCCAACAGTTTACAAGCAGGAGTTATATACTTC. Its protein is CANSLQAGVIYF.

This clonotype was detected only a few times. The chain has TRBV4-2 and TRBJ2-2, with D perhaps given as TRBD1 or TRBD2 (5 bases each). Trimming cost V 5 bases and J 4 bases, with 17 bases left between them. The germline CDR1 and CDR2 sequences are LGHNA and YNFKEQ. CDR3 length equals 16 residues. The CDR3 DNA follows: TGTGCCAGCAGCGACATTGGGACCCTCGGCACCGGGGAGCTGTTTTTT. Translated, it gives CASSDIGTLGTGELFF.

In its sample, this clonotype was seen many times. This chain uses TRBV7-9 with TRBJ2-7; D is unresolved. In germline, CDR1 is SEHNR, CDR2 FQNEAQ (reference sequence). The CDR3 has 14 residues. V was cut by 1 base and J by 3 bases, with 10 bases left in between. The CDR3: CASSLEGRFYEQYF. The CDR3 bases are TGTGCCAGCAGCTTAGAGGGCAGATTCTACGAGCAGTACTTC.